This T cell receptor (beta chain) was profiled in a study of cytomegalovirus exposure and HLA in healthy donors. Study at large: T cells numbering about 179 million yielded more than 100 million unique TCR beta sequences in an earlier analysis.

The germline CDR1 and CDR2 sequences are SGHTA and FQGNSA. Trimming cost V 5 bases and J 4 bases; bases outside gene matches: 10. This CDR3 contains 17 residues. In the case of this clone: Antigen specificity is unknown.

Notes on the study in general: Reportedly, diagnosis of cytomegalovirus status by the classifier showed high specificity and sensitivity. The sole available immune exposure information was CMV serostatus. TCR beta sequences numbering under 20,000 were associated with HLA alleles at 0.05 false discovery rate in a later analysis.

The PCR had 60 Vbeta and 13 Jbeta primers. Clones were read by immunoSEQ multiplex PCR, and TCRdb kept only the in-frame ones, dropping some. Of about 180,000 clones in the sample, almost 85% were seen once. The rearrangement uses TRBV7-2 and TRBJ2-6, with 8 bases aligning to TRBD2. Sequenced: PBMCs. The clonotype originates from a woman aged 45-60 years in good health and CMV-seronegative. CDR3 loop: CASSAGGGVRGANVLTF. The CDR3, as DNA: TGTGCCAGCAGCGCCGGGGGGGGCGTTAGAGGGGCCAACGTCCTGACTTTC.